These T cell receptor beta chains were read from a single sample in a study of blood T cell repertoires in COVID-19. TCRdb keeps only in-frame clones here, not all; method: immunoSEQ multiplex PCR. This sample has about 430,000 clones, with about 88% found just once. The specimen sequenced was PBMCs or T cells enriched from blood (not recorded which). The receptors here all came from a woman between 18 and 30 years old who had been exposed to COVID-19. The conserved cysteine and the conserved F or W are not part of the CDR3 here. A D gene is named only where the DNA matches it firmly. Clone size, where shown, is once, few, many, or a class for clones that have expanded.

d_gene | abundance | v_gene | CDR3aa
TRBD1 | NA | TRBV4-1 | ASSHTGQDNQPQH
TRBD2 | NA | TRBV10-2 | ASSEWSSGRAGNEQF
NA | NA | TRBV13 | ASSFSATWEVPYEQY
TRBD2 | NA | TRBV18 | ASSPRPGLAGGAYNEQF
NA | NA | TRBV7-8 | ASSIFSTDTQY
NA | NA | TRBV15 | ATSVIGDTLTAF
NA | NA | TRBV18 | ASSPSGEQPQH
TRBD1 | once | TRBV3-1/TRBV3-2 | ASSQEGQVRWEAF
TRBD1 | NA | TRBV5-1 | ASSLWTGDNSPLH
NA | NA | TRBV27 | ASTKIRGYEQY
NA | NA | TRBV28 | ASSPPDGNNQPQH
NA | NA | TRBV28 | ASTHGEGTYNSPLH
NA | once | TRBV30 | AWSVLSPEQY
TRBD2 | NA | TRBV28 | ASSLRLAGSATDTQY
NA | NA | TRBV11-3 | ASSFRAADTQY
NA | NA | TRBV25-1 | ASSGTEGGYT
NA | once | TRBV5-1 | ASSLAPTASYGYT
NA | NA | TRBV7-9 | ASSLRGSWDSYEQY
TRBD1 | NA | TRBV30 | AWRQGEAGELF
TRBD1 | NA | TRBV7-9 | ASSFDPGQGFYYEQY
TRBD1 | NA | TRBV2 | ASSAQGVRNSPLH
NA | few | TRBV3-1/TRBV3-2 | ASSRTAIYEQY
NA | NA | TRBV18 | ASSPSGGTDTQY
TRBD1 | NA | TRBV9 | ASSSLQGASGELF
TRBD1 | NA | TRBV28 | ASSHQGVANVLT
TRBD2 | NA | TRBV11-2 | ASSLDQTSVRGTQY
TRBD2 | NA | TRBV27 | ASSKREGLGNEQF
NA | NA | TRBV19 | PRSSYNEQF